This T cell receptor beta chain was retrieved from a study of CD8 T cells in Susac syndrome. TCR beta sequences were obtained from blood CD8+ and CD4+ T cells. RNA in amounts of about 0.5 to 1 ug was reverse transcribed with random hexamers. The authors amplified TCR beta CDR3 across 54 Vbeta and 13 Jbeta using immunoSEQ multiplex PCR. MiXCR, applied by TCRdb to the immunoSEQ multiplex PCR reads, yields one record per CDR3 protein. The repertoire consists of about 290,000 distinct CDR3 sequences, with about 88% occurring once and the leading ten covering 0.18%. The CDR3 covers 14 residues. The germline V gene encodes CDR1 MNHNY and CDR2 SVGAGI (reference sequence). V was trimmed by 4 bases and J by 8 bases, leaving 15 bases between them.

The specimen sequenced was CD8+ T cells from PBMCs. The clonotype comes from a human donor with multiple sclerosis. V and J are TRBV6-6 and TRBJ2-1; D may be TRBD1 (5 bases). The CDR3 loop reads CASSFETALDEQFF. The CDR3 DNA reads TGTGCCAGCAGTTTCGAGACAGCATTAGATGAGCAGTTCTTC.